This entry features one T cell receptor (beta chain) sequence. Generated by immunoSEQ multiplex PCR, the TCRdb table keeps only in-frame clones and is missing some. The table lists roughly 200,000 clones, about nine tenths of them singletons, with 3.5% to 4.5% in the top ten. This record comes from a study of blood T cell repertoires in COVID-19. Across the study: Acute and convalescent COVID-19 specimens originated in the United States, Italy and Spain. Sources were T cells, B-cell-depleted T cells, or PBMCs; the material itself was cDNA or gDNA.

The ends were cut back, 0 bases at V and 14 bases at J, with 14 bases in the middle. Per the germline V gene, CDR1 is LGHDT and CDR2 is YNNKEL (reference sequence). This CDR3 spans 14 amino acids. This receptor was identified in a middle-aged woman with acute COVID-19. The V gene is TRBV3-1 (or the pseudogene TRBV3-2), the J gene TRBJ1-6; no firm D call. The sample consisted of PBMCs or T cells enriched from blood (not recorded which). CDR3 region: CASSQDSRSGTLHF. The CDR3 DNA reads TGTGCCAGCAGCCAAGACTCCCGGAGCGGCACCCTCCACTTT.